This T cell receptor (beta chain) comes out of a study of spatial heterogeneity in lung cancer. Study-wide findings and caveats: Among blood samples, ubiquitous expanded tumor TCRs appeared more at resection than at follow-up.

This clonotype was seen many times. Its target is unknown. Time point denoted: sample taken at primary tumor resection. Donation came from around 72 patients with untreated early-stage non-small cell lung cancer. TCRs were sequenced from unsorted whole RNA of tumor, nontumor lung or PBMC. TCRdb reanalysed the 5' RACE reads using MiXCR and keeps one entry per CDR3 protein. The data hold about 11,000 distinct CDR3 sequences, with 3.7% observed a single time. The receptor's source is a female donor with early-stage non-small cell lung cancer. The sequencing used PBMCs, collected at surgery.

The CDR3 sequence is CATSDFQADSGTDTQYF. The DNA for the CDR3 is TGTGCCACCAGTGATTTTCAGGCGGATTCTGGCACAGATACGCAGTATTTT. This sequence joins TRBV24-1 and TRBJ2-3, with no clear D. This CDR3 region has 17 residues. V lost 1 base to trimming and J lost 1 base, with 14 bases between them. Germline CDR1 is KGHDR and CDR2 is SFDVKD.